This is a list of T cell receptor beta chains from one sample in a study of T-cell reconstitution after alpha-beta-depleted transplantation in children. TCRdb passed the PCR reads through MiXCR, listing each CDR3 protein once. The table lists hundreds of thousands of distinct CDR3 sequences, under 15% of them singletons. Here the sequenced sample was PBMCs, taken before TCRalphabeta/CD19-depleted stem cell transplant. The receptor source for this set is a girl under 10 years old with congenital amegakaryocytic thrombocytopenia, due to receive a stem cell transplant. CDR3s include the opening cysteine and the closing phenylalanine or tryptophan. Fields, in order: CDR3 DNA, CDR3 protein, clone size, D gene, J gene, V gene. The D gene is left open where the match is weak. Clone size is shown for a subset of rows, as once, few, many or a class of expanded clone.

cdr3_nt: TGCGCCAGCAGCTTAGACAGGCGGGCGCCCGGGGAGCTGTTTTTT; cdr3_aa: CASSLDRRAPGELFF; clone_size: many; d_call: -; j_call: TRBJ2-2; v_call: TRBV5-1
cdr3_nt: TGCAGCGTCAAGGGACTAGCGGGAGTATACGAGCAGTACTTC; cdr3_aa: CSVKGLAGVYEQYF; clone_size: few; d_call: TRBD2; j_call: TRBJ2-7; v_call: TRBV29-1
cdr3_nt: TGCGCCAGCATGCTTGGCTACTACAATGAGCAGTTCTTC; cdr3_aa: CASMLGYYNEQFF; clone_size: many; d_call: -; j_call: TRBJ2-1; v_call: TRBV5-1
cdr3_nt: TGCAGCGTTTTACTAGCGGGAGGACGCAGCACAGATACGCAGTATTTT; cdr3_aa: CSVLLAGGRSTDTQYF; clone_size: few; d_call: TRBD2; j_call: TRBJ2-3; v_call: TRBV29-1
cdr3_nt: TGCAGTGCCAAAAATAGCGGGAGGGCCTTTGCAGATACGCAGTATTTT; cdr3_aa: CSAKNSGRAFADTQYF; clone_size: many; d_call: TRBD2; j_call: TRBJ2-3; v_call: TRBV20-1
cdr3_nt: TGTGCCACCAGCAGCAAATTTAGGGGAGGGCCTGGGGATACGCAGTATTTT; cdr3_aa: CATSSKFRGGPGDTQYF; clone_size: many; d_call: TRBD2; j_call: TRBJ2-3; v_call: TRBV15
cdr3_nt: TGCGCCAGCGGCCCGACGACGCCGTCTGGCACAGATACGCAGTATTTT; cdr3_aa: CASGPTTPSGTDTQYF; clone_size: few; d_call: -; j_call: TRBJ2-3; v_call: TRBV5-1
cdr3_nt: TGTGCCAGCTCCCCTATGGACAGGGAAGGCTACGAGCAGTACTTC; cdr3_aa: CASSPMDREGYEQYF; clone_size: few; d_call: TRBD1; j_call: TRBJ2-7; v_call: TRBV18
cdr3_nt: TGTGCCAGCACAAAAACGACGGGAGCCCTCTACGAGCAGTACTTC; cdr3_aa: CASTKTTGALYEQYF; clone_size: few; d_call: -; j_call: TRBJ2-7; v_call: TRBV11-2
cdr3_nt: TGTGCCAGCAGTGACCCAGTAGTCACAGATACGCAGTATTTT; cdr3_aa: CASSDPVVTDTQYF; clone_size: -; d_call: -; j_call: TRBJ2-3; v_call: TRBV6-1
cdr3_nt: TGCGCCAGCAGCCAAGATTGGCCGGGCTCTTTCTACGAGCAGTACTTC; cdr3_aa: CASSQDWPGSFYEQYF; clone_size: many; d_call: -; j_call: TRBJ2-7; v_call: TRBV4-1
cdr3_nt: TGCGCCAGCAGCCAGAGGGGGCTTCGGTTGTCCTACAATGAGCAGTTCTTC; cdr3_aa: CASSQRGLRLSYNEQFF; clone_size: few; d_call: TRBD1; j_call: TRBJ2-1; v_call: TRBV4-1
cdr3_nt: TGCGCCAGCAGCTTGGATCGCAGGGGCACACAGGAGACCCAGTACTTC; cdr3_aa: CASSLDRRGTQETQYF; clone_size: many; d_call: -; j_call: TRBJ2-5; v_call: TRBV5-1
cdr3_nt: TGTGCCAGCACGGGGACCCTCCAAGAGACCCAGTACTTC; cdr3_aa: CASTGTLQETQYF; clone_size: many; d_call: -; j_call: TRBJ2-5; v_call: TRBV6-1
cdr3_nt: TGTGCCACAGGGGCGGGGCAGGGAGGAGAAAAACTGTTTTTT; cdr3_aa: CATGAGQGGEKLFF; clone_size: many; d_call: -; j_call: TRBJ1-4; v_call: TRBV10-3
cdr3_nt: TGCAGTGCTACCGAGGGGCGCGGCTACACCTTC; cdr3_aa: CSATEGRGYTF; clone_size: many; d_call: -; j_call: TRBJ1-2; v_call: TRBV20-1
cdr3_nt: TGTGCCAGTAGTAGAACTGGGACTAGCGGGATCTACAATGAGCAGTTCTTC; cdr3_aa: CASSRTGTSGIYNEQFF; clone_size: once; d_call: TRBD2; j_call: TRBJ2-1; v_call: TRBV19
cdr3_nt: TGCGCCAGCAGCTACTCTAGCGGGGAAGCCTACGAGCAGTACTTC; cdr3_aa: CASSYSSGEAYEQYF; clone_size: many; d_call: TRBD2; j_call: TRBJ2-7; v_call: TRBV5-1
cdr3_nt: TGTGCCAGCAGTTACTCTGGCGCGACGTACGAGCAGTACTTC; cdr3_aa: CASSYSGATYEQYF; clone_size: many; d_call: -; j_call: TRBJ2-7; v_call: TRBV6-5
cdr3_nt: TGCAGTGCTAGTATAGCGGGAGTCTGGGAGCAGTACTTC; cdr3_aa: CSASIAGVWEQYF; clone_size: many; d_call: TRBD2; j_call: TRBJ2-7; v_call: TRBV20-1
cdr3_nt: TGTGCCAGCAGCGTTGACAGGAGCTCCTACGAGCAGTACTTC; cdr3_aa: CASSVDRSSYEQYF; clone_size: -; d_call: -; j_call: TRBJ2-7; v_call: TRBV7-6
cdr3_nt: TGTGCCAGCAGCGTCGAGGGAGAAGGCTACAATGAGCAGTTCTTC; cdr3_aa: CASSVEGEGYNEQFF; clone_size: -; d_call: -; j_call: TRBJ2-1; v_call: TRBV6-4
cdr3_nt: TGTGCCATCAGTGAGCAAAGCTCCTACGAGCAGTACTTC; cdr3_aa: CAISEQSSYEQYF; clone_size: many; d_call: -; j_call: TRBJ2-7; v_call: TRBV10-3
cdr3_nt: TGTGCCAGCAGTTCCGGGACTAGATCCTTTAGGGAGCTGTTTTTT; cdr3_aa: CASSSGTRSFRELFF; clone_size: -; d_call: TRBD2; j_call: TRBJ2-2; v_call: TRBV28
cdr3_nt: TGTGCCAGCAGCCAGGAGGGACGGCCATCCTACAATGAGCAGTTCTTC; cdr3_aa: CASSQEGRPSYNEQFF; clone_size: few; d_call: -; j_call: TRBJ2-1; v_call: TRBV7-3
cdr3_nt: TGTGCCAGCAGCTTAACGGGAAACAAAGGAGATACGCAGTATTTT; cdr3_aa: CASSLTGNKGDTQYF; clone_size: -; d_call: -; j_call: TRBJ2-3; v_call: TRBV7-2
cdr3_nt: TGTGCCAGCAGCGACATAAGCGGGCCGGACTACAATGAGCAGTTCTTC; cdr3_aa: CASSDISGPDYNEQFF; clone_size: -; d_call: -; j_call: TRBJ2-1; v_call: TRBV7-9
cdr3_nt: TGTGCCAGCAGCTCGATCCCCGGACTAGCGGGAGGGCCTCAATACGAGCAGTACTTC; cdr3_aa: CASSSIPGLAGGPQYEQYF; clone_size: -; d_call: TRBD2; j_call: TRBJ2-7; v_call: TRBV11-2
cdr3_nt: TGTGCCAGCTCACCCGGGACAGCCAAAAACATTCAGTACTTC; cdr3_aa: CASSPGTAKNIQYF; clone_size: -; d_call: -; j_call: TRBJ2-4; v_call: TRBV18
cdr3_nt: TGTGCCAGCAGCACGACAGAAGTAGCCAAAAACATTCAGTACTTC; cdr3_aa: CASSTTEVAKNIQYF; clone_size: many; d_call: -; j_call: TRBJ2-4; v_call: TRBV7-8
cdr3_nt: TGTGCCAGCAGCCTATTGCTAGCGGAAGTAGCCAATGAGCAGTTCTTC; cdr3_aa: CASSLLLAEVANEQFF; clone_size: many; d_call: TRBD2; j_call: TRBJ2-1; v_call: TRBV12-3/TRBV12-4
cdr3_nt: TGTGCCAGCAGCTTAGGGGGTATCATGGATCACAATGAGCAGTTCTTC; cdr3_aa: CASSLGGIMDHNEQFF; clone_size: -; d_call: -; j_call: TRBJ2-1; v_call: TRBV7-9
cdr3_nt: TGTGCCAGCAGCGATCGTATGACAGGTAGTAGCAATCAGCCCCAGCATTTT; cdr3_aa: CASSDRMTGSSNQPQHF; clone_size: many; d_call: -; j_call: TRBJ1-5; v_call: TRBV6-1
cdr3_nt: TGTGCCATCAGTGATGAACAAGGAGCTGCCGAAGATACGCAGTATTTT; cdr3_aa: CAISDEQGAAEDTQYF; clone_size: many; d_call: -; j_call: TRBJ2-3; v_call: TRBV10-3
cdr3_nt: TGTGCCAGCAGTCCCAACTACGAGCAGTACTTC; cdr3_aa: CASSPNYEQYF; clone_size: many; d_call: -; j_call: TRBJ2-7; v_call: TRBV7-9
cdr3_nt: TGTGCCAGCAGCTGGGTTGGAACGCTTCAGCAGTACTTC; cdr3_aa: CASSWVGTLQQYF; clone_size: few; d_call: -; j_call: TRBJ2-7; v_call: TRBV11-2
cdr3_nt: TGCGCCAGCAGCTTGTTTACAGGGGAACCCTACGAGCAGTACTTC; cdr3_aa: CASSLFTGEPYEQYF; clone_size: many; d_call: TRBD1; j_call: TRBJ2-7; v_call: TRBV5-1
cdr3_nt: TGTGCCATCAGTCCAGCCGATGTACGGGACTCAGACATTCAGTACTTC; cdr3_aa: CAISPADVRDSDIQYF; clone_size: -; d_call: -; j_call: TRBJ2-4; v_call: TRBV10-3
cdr3_nt: TGCGCCAGCAGCTTGGGGACGGAGATGAACACTGAAGCTTTCTTT; cdr3_aa: CASSLGTEMNTEAFF; clone_size: many; d_call: -; j_call: TRBJ1-1; v_call: TRBV5-1
cdr3_nt: TGTGCCAGCTCAACAATTAGCGGGTTCCACAAGGAGCAGTTCTTC; cdr3_aa: CASSTISGFHKEQFF; clone_size: few; d_call: TRBD2; j_call: TRBJ2-1; v_call: TRBV28
cdr3_nt: TGTGCCAGCAGCTTAGAGGCTAGTCGAGGTTACGAGCAGTACTTC; cdr3_aa: CASSLEASRGYEQYF; clone_size: many; d_call: -; j_call: TRBJ2-7; v_call: TRBV7-6
cdr3_nt: TGCAGTGCTAGAGTTCCTAGCGGGGGCACAGATACGCAGTATTTT; cdr3_aa: CSARVPSGGTDTQYF; clone_size: many; d_call: TRBD2; j_call: TRBJ2-3; v_call: TRBV20-1
cdr3_nt: TGCGCCAGCAAAATTAATTGGGGCCTGAACACCGGGGAGCTGTTTTTT; cdr3_aa: CASKINWGLNTGELFF; clone_size: -; d_call: -; j_call: TRBJ2-2; v_call: TRBV5-1
cdr3_nt: TGTGCCAGCCGGACCGAACTATACGAGCAGTACTTC; cdr3_aa: CASRTELYEQYF; clone_size: -; d_call: -; j_call: TRBJ2-7; v_call: TRBV3-1
cdr3_nt: TGCAGTGCCCCTCGGCCGGGACTAGCGCACTACGAGCAGTACTTC; cdr3_aa: CSAPRPGLAHYEQYF; clone_size: many; d_call: TRBD2; j_call: TRBJ2-7; v_call: TRBV20-1
cdr3_nt: TGTGCCACCACCCATCTGACGGAAATGAACACTGAAGCTTTCTTT; cdr3_aa: CATTHLTEMNTEAFF; clone_size: -; d_call: -; j_call: TRBJ1-1; v_call: TRBV24-1
cdr3_nt: TGCAGTGCTAGAAAGCTACAGGACAATGAGCCGTTCTTC; cdr3_aa: CSARKLQDNEPFF; clone_size: -; d_call: -; j_call: TRBJ2-1; v_call: TRBV20-1
cdr3_nt: TGTGCCACCAGCAGAGAGGGCAGGGGTTTCGGAAAACTGTTTTTT; cdr3_aa: CATSREGRGFGKLFF; clone_size: few; d_call: -; j_call: TRBJ1-4; v_call: TRBV15
cdr3_nt: TGCGCCAGCAGCTTCCCACGCGTCGGGGGCTTTTCCGGGGAGCTGTTTTTT; cdr3_aa: CASSFPRVGGFSGELFF; clone_size: many; d_call: -; j_call: TRBJ2-2; v_call: TRBV5-1
cdr3_nt: TGTGCCAGCAGTGAAGCGCCTTTACTAGCGGGCGCTTTTTACAATGAGCAGTTCTTC; cdr3_aa: CASSEAPLLAGAFYNEQFF; clone_size: -; d_call: TRBD2; j_call: TRBJ2-1; v_call: TRBV6-1
cdr3_nt: TGCGCCAGCAGCTTGACTGCAGGGGGCGGTGGCTACACCTTC; cdr3_aa: CASSLTAGGGGYTF; clone_size: few; d_call: TRBD1; j_call: TRBJ1-2; v_call: TRBV5-1
cdr3_nt: TGCAGCGCTGCAGAAGAGACCCAGTACTTC; cdr3_aa: CSAAEETQYF; clone_size: many; d_call: -; j_call: TRBJ2-5; v_call: TRBV29-1
cdr3_nt: TGTGCCAGCAGCCTGGGACAGAACAACTACAATGAGCAGTTCTTC; cdr3_aa: CASSLGQNNYNEQFF; clone_size: many; d_call: TRBD1; j_call: TRBJ2-1; v_call: TRBV27
cdr3_nt: TGTGCCAGCAGTGCTACCCTCAGCGATCAGCCCCAGCATTTT; cdr3_aa: CASSATLSDQPQHF; clone_size: few; d_call: -; j_call: TRBJ1-5; v_call: TRBV6-1